The clone carrying this T cell receptor beta chain was recorded at least ten times. The antigen remains unidentified. It was through 5'RACE template switching that TCR cDNA was made, with a universal primer site and UMIs added. MiXCR, applied by TCRdb to the 5' RACE reads, yields one record per CDR3 protein. The data contain more than 300,000 distinct CDR3 sequences, roughly 7% of them singletons. The germline V gene has CDR1 DFQATT and CDR2 SNEGSKA (reference sequence). The CDR3 totals 13 residues. Trimming cost V 7 bases and J 5 bases, with 16 bases left between them. These data are taken from a study of T cells after yellow fever vaccination. Broader study findings: Once the booster was given, most primary-vaccination clones reappeared, at around 95% for CD4 and approximately 88% for CD8. The bulk population could contribute abundant contaminating clonotypes to FACS-sorted repertoires. Researchers noted that a small share of clonotypes showed up in both CD4 and CD8 compartments.

The gene calls are TRBV20-1 and TRBJ2-3, with D possibly matching TRBD2 (5 bases). The sequenced sample was PBMCs, obtained more than 35 days after the first yellow fever vaccination. The sequence was collected from a man aged 18 to 29 who received the YFV17D yellow fever vaccine. CDR3 amino acids: CSGWRVIKDTQYF. DNA for the CDR3: TGCAGTGGGTGGCGGGTTATCAAAGATACGCAGTATTTT.